This T cell receptor beta chain comes out of a study of T cell responses to AZD1222 COVID-19 vaccine. Whole-study findings and limits: Targets within unmutated variant regions were reportedly found for nearly half of spike-specific TCRs. At baseline, seropositivity was found in only six or seven AZD1222 recipients. Among vaccine-associated CD4 TCRs, coverage spanned spike, with dominance at 160-218 and 743-854.

Clones were sequenced by immunoSEQ multiplex PCR, and TCRdb holds only the in-frame ones, with some missing. The top ten clones hold roughly 10% of a sample with 59,000 or so clones, about 86% of them seen once. Turning to this clone: The antigen is undetermined.

The CDR3 has 14 residues. Germline V gene lookup returns CDR1 SGHRS and CDR2 YFSETQ. V dropped 1 base and J dropped 0 bases, with 2 bases sitting between them. This chain links TRBV5-1 with TRBJ2-6, with no clear D. The sample in question was peripheral blood, obtained on day 0 of AZD1222 vaccination. This sequence originates from an adult in good health. CDR3 sequence (DNA): TGCGCCAGCAGCTTGAGCTCTGGGGCCAACGTCCTGACTTTC. Its protein is CASSLSSGANVLTF.